A few counts support the clone carrying this TCR beta chain. The data stem from a study of naive and memory T cell subsets. Both TRBC1 and TRBC2 were covered by a beta constant-region primer of two equimolar oligonucleotides. TCRdb reprocessed the UMI-ligation and nested PCR reads with MiXCR, giving one entry per CDR3 protein. Of 140,000 to 150,000 distinct CDR3 sequences in the sample, approximately 17% are singletons; the top ten hold about 0.14%. The CDR3 is 14 residues long. Trimming shortened V by 2 bases and J by 5 bases, and 7 bases separated the two germline ends. The sequencing input was naive CD4+ T cells from blood. The TCR sequence derives from a human donor in good health. This chain joins TRBV12-3 or TRBV12-4 and TRBJ1-6; D unresolved. The CDR3 protein is CASSLRRDNSPLHF. As DNA, the CDR3 is TGTGCCAGCAGTTTACGACGGGATAATTCACCCCTCCACTTT.